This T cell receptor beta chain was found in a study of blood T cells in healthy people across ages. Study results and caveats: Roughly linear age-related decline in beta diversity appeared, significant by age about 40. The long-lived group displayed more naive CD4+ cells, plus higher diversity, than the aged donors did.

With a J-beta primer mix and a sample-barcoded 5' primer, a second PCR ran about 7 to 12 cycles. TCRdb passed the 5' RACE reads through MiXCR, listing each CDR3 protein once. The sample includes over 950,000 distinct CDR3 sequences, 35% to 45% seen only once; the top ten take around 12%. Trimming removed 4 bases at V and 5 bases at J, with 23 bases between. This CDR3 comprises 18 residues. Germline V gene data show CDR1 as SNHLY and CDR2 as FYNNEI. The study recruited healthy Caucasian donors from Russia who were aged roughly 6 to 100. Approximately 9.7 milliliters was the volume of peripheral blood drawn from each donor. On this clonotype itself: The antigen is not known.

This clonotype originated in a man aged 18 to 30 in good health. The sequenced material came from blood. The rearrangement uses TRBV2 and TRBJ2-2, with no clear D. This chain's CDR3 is CASSGRISPTTPTGELFF. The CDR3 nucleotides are TGTGCCAGCAGTGGTAGGATTTCACCCACAACACCAACCGGGGAGCTGTTTTTT.